These 29 T cell receptor beta chains share one sample of origin, sequenced in a study of CD8+ T cells in alopecia areata. Extraction of RNA preceded its reverse transcription into cDNA, which served as the sequencing template. Produced via immunoSEQ multiplex PCR; TCRdb's table is partial and in-frame only. Found here are 89,000 or so clones, about 53% of them singletons; the top ten hold 5.5% to 6.5%. Sequenced material: NKG2D-high CD8+ T cells sorted from blood. All receptors come from a human donor with alopecia areata.

As DNA, the CDR3 is TGCAGCGTCCGCGGGGGGAGCTCCTACAATGAGCAGTTCTTC. Translation: CSVRGGSSYNEQFF. This rearrangement joins TRBV29-1 to TRBJ2-1, with 8 bases fitting TRBD2. Germline assignment: CDR1 SQVTM and CDR2 ANQGSEA. V lost 6 bases to trimming and J lost 0 bases; unmatched junction nucleotides: 4. CDR3 length: 14 amino acids.

This clone was recorded a few times. V and J are TRBV29-1 and TRBJ2-1, with D possibly TRBD2 on 6 matching bases. The CDR3 consists of 14 residues. The germline CDR1 and CDR2 sequences are SQVTM and ANQGSEA. Trimming took off 4 bases at V and 0 bases at J, with 10 bases between the two ends. The DNA of the CDR3 is TGCAGCGTTGTTGCGGGGAGCTCCTACAATGAGCAGTTCTTC. Its translation is CSVVAGSSYNEQFF.

With respect to this clone: Germline is not matched at one junction end, which may reflect a read error. The V gene is TRBV29-1, the J gene TRBJ2-1; 9 bases are shared with TRBD1. This CDR3 is built from 16 residues. The germline gives CDR1 SQVTM, CDR2 ANQGSEA. The CDR3 bases are TGCAGCGCTGAAAACAGGACAGGGGACTACTACAATGAGCAGTTCTTC. Translating gives CSAENRTGDYYNEQFF.

The V call is TRBV13, the J call TRBJ1-2; no reliable D call. The CDR3 extends over 13 amino acids. In germline, CDR1 is PRHDT, CDR2 FYEKMQ (reference sequence). Trimming shortened V by 6 bases and J by 9 bases, and 17 bases separated the two germline ends. CDR3 coding DNA: TGTGCCAGCAGGGCTACAAGCATGGAGAGCTACACCTTC. Its protein product is CASRATSMESYTF.

V gene TRBV7-2 combines with J gene TRBJ1-5; D remains unclear. CDR1 is SGHTA, CDR2 FQGNSA, per germline. The CDR3 is 12 residues long. V dropped 3 bases and J dropped 5 bases, with 5 bases sitting between them. The CDR3 sequence is CASSLGDQPQHF. The CDR3 DNA reads as TGTGCCAGCAGCTTGGGAGATCAGCCCCAGCATTTT.

This chain joins TRBV7-7 and TRBJ2-3; 8 bases map to TRBD2. Unmatched junction bases numbered 0, after V lost 5 bases and J lost 2 bases. Germline assignment: CDR1 SSHAT and CDR2 FNYEAQ (reference sequence). This CDR3 contains 13 residues. The CDR3 spells CASSGLATDTQYF. As DNA, the CDR3 is TGTGCCAGCAGCGGACTAGCCACAGATACGCAGTATTTT.

V usage is TRBV2 and J usage is TRBJ1-1; D gene uncertain. The CDR3 extends over 10 amino acids. V was clipped by 7 bases and J by 5 bases, with 5 bases between them. Germline V lookup: CDR1 SNHLY, CDR2 FYNNEI. The CDR3 here is CASISTEAFF. The CDR3 nucleotides are TGTGCCAGCATTTCGACTGAAGCTTTCTTT.

The rearrangement uses TRBV6-6 and TRBJ2-7, with 7 positions matching TRBD2. Germline V gene data show CDR1 as MNHNY and CDR2 as SVGAGI (reference sequence). Unmatched junction bases numbered 1, after V lost 5 bases and J lost 0 bases. The CDR3 spans 13 residues. CDR3 loop: CASSSGASYEQYF. CDR3 in DNA: TGTGCCAGCAGTAGCGGGGCCTCCTACGAGCAGTACTTC.

This sequence joins TRBV2 and TRBJ2-7; D uncertain. V was pared by 3 bases and J by 5 bases, with 8 bases between. There are 12 residues in the CDR3. From germline, CDR1 is SNHLY and CDR2 FYNNEI. In DNA form, the CDR3 reads TGTGCCAGCAGTGATAGTGTCCACGAGCAGTACTTC. Encoded protein: CASSDSVHEQYF. Filled out from reference TRBV2 and TRBJ2-7, the complete variable domain reads EPEVTQTPSHQVTQMGQEVILRCVPISNHLYFYWYRQILGQKVEFLVSFYNNEISEKSEIFDDQFSVERPDGSNFTLKIRSTKLEDSAMYFCASSDSVHEQYFGPGTRLTVT.

This clone was detected only a few times. The chain is built from TRBV11-2 and TRBJ2-5; D is uncertain. Germline V gene sequence: CDR1 SGHAT, CDR2 FQNNGV. The germline V and J ends were trimmed by 0 bases and 0 bases, with 5 bases remaining between them. The CDR3 extends over 14 amino acids. The CDR3 sequence is CASSLDPYQETQYF. In nucleotides, the CDR3 is TGTGCCAGCAGCTTAGATCCGTACCAAGAGACCCAGTACTTC.

In its sample, this clone was seen a few times. The chain has TRBV23-1 and TRBJ2-7; tentatively, D is TRBD1 or TRBD2 (5 bases each). TRBV23-1 is labeled an ORF, and its function is uncertain. V was trimmed by 4 bases and J by 2 bases, leaving 12 bases between them. The CDR3 has 14 amino acids. This CDR3 is CASSPGTAAYEQYF. The CDR3 DNA sequence: TGCGCCAGCAGTCCCGGGACGGCAGCCTACGAGCAGTACTTC.

The chain joins TRBV5-8 to TRBJ1-2, with D hard to call. CDR3 size: 14 residues. The V gene lost 2 bases and the J gene lost 0 bases, with 8 bases spanning the gap. CDR1 and CDR2 from the germline V gene are SGHTS and YDEGEE. CDR3 in amino acids: CASSFDSTNYGYTF. CDR3 in DNA: TGTGCCAGCAGCTTCGATTCAACTAACTATGGCTACACCTTC. Full variable domain (outside the CDR3, taken from reference TRBV5-8 and TRBJ1-2): EAGVTQSPTHLIKTRGQQATLRCSPISGHTSVYWYQQALGLGLQFLLWYDEGEERNRGNFPPRFSGRQFPNYSSELNVNALELEDSALYLCASSFDSTNYGYTFGSGTRLTVV.

V is TRBV29-1 and J is TRBJ2-7, with 7 bases lining up with TRBD1. The V and J ends lost 0 bases and 3 bases, in that order; junction bases with no gene match: 2. The CDR3 runs to 13 residues. Germline V CDR1 and CDR2: SQVTM, ANQGSEA. The CDR3 sequence is CSVEERQGYEQYF. In DNA, the CDR3 is TGCAGCGTTGAAGAAAGACAGGGCTACGAGCAGTACTTC.

The V call is TRBV30, the J call TRBJ2-3; TRBD1 or TRBD2 may be the D gene (5 bases each). Trimming removed 0 bases from V and 2 bases from J, with 21 bases in between. CDR1 and CDR2 (germline): GTSNPN, SVGIG (reference sequence). The CDR3 loop spans 18 amino acids. The CDR3 spells CAWSVIGARGVDTDTQYF. In DNA, the CDR3 is TGTGCCTGGAGTGTAATCGGGGCGAGAGGAGTTGACACAGATACGCAGTATTTT.

The chain has TRBV4-1 and TRBJ1-1; D gene ambiguous. The length of the CDR3 is 14 residues. The V end lost 5 bases, the J end lost 0 bases, and 10 bases lay between the germline ends. CDR1 and CDR2 (germline): MGHRA, YSYEKL. The CDR3, as DNA: TGCGCCAGCAGCGGACCGTTCATGAACACTGAAGCTTTCTTT. Translated: CASSGPFMNTEAFF.

This clone was seen a few times. The V gene is TRBV13, the J gene TRBJ2-1; TRBD1 might be the D (5 bases). Trimming removed 0 bases from V and 16 bases from J, with 13 bases in between. CDR1 PRHDT and CDR2 FYEKMQ come from the germline V gene (reference sequence). The CDR3 runs 12 residues. CDR3 nucleotide sequence: TGTGCCAGCAGCTTAGGTGCCAGGGTTGAATTCTTC. This encodes CASSLGARVEFF.

The CDR3 protein is CASSFPGPGQPQHF. The CDR3 DNA is TGTGCCAGCAGCTTTCCCGGGCCCGGGCAGCCCCAGCATTTT. The J gene is TRBJ1-5, the V gene TRBV5-6; no definite D call. The CDR3 is made up of 14 amino acids. Germline-derived CDR1 and CDR2 are SGHDT and YYEEEE. Trimming removed 2 bases from V and 7 bases from J, with 13 bases in between.

This clone was observed a few times. Other DNA sequences in this specimen translate into the identical CDR3. This sequence joins TRBV29-1 and TRBJ2-2; D is uncertain. CDR1 and CDR2 (germline): SQVTM, ANQGSEA. The CDR3 spans 10 residues. Trimming stripped 5 bases from V and 3 bases from J, with 1 base between. The CDR3 region is CSVYTGELFF. CDR3 DNA: TGCAGCGTTTACACCGGGGAGCTGTTTTTT.

This chain joins TRBV4-3 and TRBJ2-1; 9 positions agree with TRBD2. The CDR3 covers 18 residues. V was clipped by 4 bases and J by 2 bases; unmatched bases: 12. CDR1 and CDR2 from the germline V gene are LGHNA and YSLEER. CDR3 sequence (DNA): TGCGCCAGCAGCCTCTTCGCGAGCGGGAGGTCGACCTACAATGAGCAGTTCTTC. Translated, it gives CASSLFASGRSTYNEQFF.

The rearrangement uses TRBV29-1 and TRBJ1-5; no clear D gene. The CDR3 covers 14 residues. V lost 4 bases and J lost 2, with 12 bases in between. CDR1 and CDR2 from the germline V gene are SQVTM and ANQGSEA. CDR3 region: CSVVAGSGNQPQHF. The DNA for the CDR3 is TGCAGCGTTGTCGCGGGAAGCGGCAATCAGCCCCAGCATTTT.

The gene calls are TRBV23-1 and TRBJ1-1; D not certain. TRBV23-1 is annotated as an ORF whose role is uncertain. V gave up 1 base and J gave up 6 bases, with 12 bases separating them. The CDR3 has 14 amino acids. For the CDR3, the DNA is TGCGCCAGCAGTCAATTTGGGGTTGTGGCTGAAGCTTTCTTT. Its protein product is CASSQFGVVAEAFF.

CDR3 sequence (DNA): TGCGCCAGCAGCTTGGAAGGTGGCCGGGCCTACGAGCAGTACTTC. Its translation: CASSLEGGRAYEQYF. The J gene is TRBJ2-7, the V gene TRBV5-1; no definite D call. The CDR3 extends over 15 amino acids. Looked up from germline, CDR1 is SGHRS and CDR2 is YFSETQ. V lost 0 bases and J lost 2, with 12 bases in between.

The V gene is TRBV7-9, the J gene TRBJ2-1; D unclear. Germline V gives CDR1 SEHNR, CDR2 FQNEAQ (reference sequence). V was pared by 5 bases and J by 5 bases, with 13 bases between. The CDR3 is made up of 14 amino acids. This CDR3 is CASSPDSGHNEQFF. In DNA, the CDR3 is TGTGCCAGCAGCCCTGACTCAGGACACAATGAGCAGTTCTTC. Based on the CDR3 plus reference TRBV7-9 and TRBJ2-1, the full variable domain is DTGVSQNPRHKITKRGQNVTFRCDPISEHNRLYWYRQTLGQGPEFLTYFQNEAQLEKSRLLSDRFSAERPKGSFSTLEIQRTEQGDSAMYLCASSPDSGHNEQFFGPGTRLTVL.

The genes are TRBV30 and TRBJ1-2; TRBD1 is a possible D gene (5 bases). The CDR3 length is 15 residues. With 6 bases removed from V and 2 bases from J, the gap between germline ends came to 19 bases. CDR1 is GTSNPN and CDR2 is SVGIG in the germline V gene (reference sequence). CDR3 amino acids: CACQRDGTNNYGYTF. Here the CDR3 DNA reads TGTGCCTGCCAACGGGACGGAACAAACAACTATGGCTACACCTTC.

The J gene is TRBJ2-7, the V gene TRBV2, with 8 positions matching TRBD2. The trim removed 7 bases at V and 6 bases at J, leaving 14 bases unmatched. The germline V gene encodes CDR1 SNHLY and CDR2 FYNNEI. The CDR3 is 15 amino acids. The chain's CDR3 is CASTTGLGDGGEQYF. CDR3 bases: TGTGCCAGCACTACGGGACTAGGTGACGGTGGCGAGCAGTACTTC.

V gene TRBV7-9 combines with J gene TRBJ2-7; D is perhaps TRBD1 (6 bases). This CDR3 is built from 14 residues. V lost 2 bases and J 4 bases, leaving 12 bases between the germline ends. Germline CDR1 is SEHNR and CDR2 is FQNEAQ (reference sequence). CDR3: CASSLPVRGYEQYF. Written as DNA, the CDR3 is TGTGCCAGCAGCTTACCGGTGAGGGGGTACGAGCAGTACTTC.

This clone was detected only a few times. The rearrangement uses TRBV5-1 and TRBJ2-5; perhaps TRBD2 as D (6 bases). The CDR3 covers 13 residues. V shed 7 bases and J shed 0 bases, with 10 bases lying between them. CDR1 and CDR2 (germline): SGHRS, YFSETQ. This chain's CDR3 is CASGTENQETQYF. CDR3 nucleotides: TGCGCCAGCGGGACTGAGAACCAAGAGACCCAGTACTTC.

This clone appeared a few times. CDR3 coding DNA: TGCGCCAGCAGCCCCTCCGGTTCCGGGGGTTCAACTGAAGCTTTCTTT. Its translation is CASSPSGSGGSTEAFF. V is TRBV5-1 and J is TRBJ1-1, with TRBD1 as a possible D gene (5 bases). Germline-derived CDR1 and CDR2 are SGHRS and YFSETQ. Between the trimmed V and J ends, which lost 4 bases and 5 bases, there was a span of 21 bases. The CDR3 runs 16 residues. Full variable domain (outside the CDR3, taken from reference TRBV5-1 and TRBJ1-1): KAGVTQTPRYLIKTRGQQVTLSCSPISGHRSVSWYQQTPGQGLQFLFEYFSETQRNKGNFPGRFSGRQFSNSRSEMNVSTLELGDSALYLCASSPSGSGGSTEAFFGQGTRLTVV.

This clone was seen more than once but under ten times. The chain recombines TRBV11-2 with TRBJ1-1, with 7 bases that match TRBD1. The CDR3 runs 13 residues. Germline V gives CDR1 SGHAT, CDR2 FQNNGV. V was pared by 5 bases and J by 8 bases, with 8 bases of the junction left unmatched. CDR3 DNA: TGTGCCAGCAGCCGATTCCAACAGGGGGAAGCTTTCTTT. This gives the protein CASSRFQQGEAFF.